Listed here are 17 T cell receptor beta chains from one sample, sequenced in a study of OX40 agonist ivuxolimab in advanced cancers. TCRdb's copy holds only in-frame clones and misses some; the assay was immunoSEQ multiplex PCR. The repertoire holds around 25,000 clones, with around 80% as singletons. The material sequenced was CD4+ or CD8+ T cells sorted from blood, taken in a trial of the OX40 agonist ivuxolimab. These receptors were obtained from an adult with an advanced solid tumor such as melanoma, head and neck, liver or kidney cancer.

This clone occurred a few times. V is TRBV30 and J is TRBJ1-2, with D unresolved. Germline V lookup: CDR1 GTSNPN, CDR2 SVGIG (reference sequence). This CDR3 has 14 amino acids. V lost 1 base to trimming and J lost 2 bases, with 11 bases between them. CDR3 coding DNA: TGTGCCTGGAGTGCGACGGTCATGAACTATGGCTACACCTTC. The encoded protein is CAWSATVMNYGYTF.

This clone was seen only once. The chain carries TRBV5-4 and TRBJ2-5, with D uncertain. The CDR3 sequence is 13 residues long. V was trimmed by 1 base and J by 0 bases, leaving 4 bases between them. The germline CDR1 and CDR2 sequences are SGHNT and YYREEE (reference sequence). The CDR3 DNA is TGTGCCAGCAGCTTGCAGTACCAAGAGACCCAGTACTTC. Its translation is CASSLQYQETQYF. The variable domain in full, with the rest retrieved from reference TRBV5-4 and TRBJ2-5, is ETGVTQSPTHLIKTRGQQVTLRCSSQSGHNTVSWYQQALGQGPQFIFQYYREEENGRGNFPPRFSGLQFPNYSSELNVNALELDDSALYLCASSLQYQETQYFGPGTRLLVL.

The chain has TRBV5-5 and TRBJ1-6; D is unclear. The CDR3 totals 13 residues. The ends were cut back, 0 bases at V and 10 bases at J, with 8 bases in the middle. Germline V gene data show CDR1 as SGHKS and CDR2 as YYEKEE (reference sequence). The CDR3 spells CASSLDRRSPLHF. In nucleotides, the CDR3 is TGTGCCAGCAGCTTGGACCGGAGGTCACCCCTCCACTTT.

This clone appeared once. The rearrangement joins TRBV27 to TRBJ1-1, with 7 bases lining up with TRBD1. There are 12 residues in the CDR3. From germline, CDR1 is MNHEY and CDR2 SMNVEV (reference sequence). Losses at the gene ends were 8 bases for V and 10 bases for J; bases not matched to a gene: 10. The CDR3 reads CASRGQAGGAFF. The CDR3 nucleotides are TGTGCCAGCCGAGGACAGGCCGGGGGAGCTTTCTTT.

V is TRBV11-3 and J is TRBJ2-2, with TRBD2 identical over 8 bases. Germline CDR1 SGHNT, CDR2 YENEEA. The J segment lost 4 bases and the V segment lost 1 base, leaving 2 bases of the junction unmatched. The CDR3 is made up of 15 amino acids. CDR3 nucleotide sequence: TGTGCCAGCAGCTTAGTGCGGGGGGCCACCGGGGAGCTGTTTTTT. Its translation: CASSLVRGATGELFF.

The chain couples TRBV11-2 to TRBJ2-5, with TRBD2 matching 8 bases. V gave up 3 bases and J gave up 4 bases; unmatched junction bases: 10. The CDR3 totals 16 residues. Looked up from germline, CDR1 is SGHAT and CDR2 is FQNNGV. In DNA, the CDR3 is TGTGCCAGCAGCTTTTCCGAGGGGACTAGTACAGAGACCCAGTACTTC. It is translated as CASSFSEGTSTETQYF.

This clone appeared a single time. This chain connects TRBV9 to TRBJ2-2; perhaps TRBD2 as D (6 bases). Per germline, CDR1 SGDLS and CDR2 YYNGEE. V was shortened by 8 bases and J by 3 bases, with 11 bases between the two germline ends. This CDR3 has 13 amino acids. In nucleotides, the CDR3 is TGTGCCAGTTCATCGGGGGACACCGGGGAGCTGTTTTTT. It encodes CASSSGDTGELFF.

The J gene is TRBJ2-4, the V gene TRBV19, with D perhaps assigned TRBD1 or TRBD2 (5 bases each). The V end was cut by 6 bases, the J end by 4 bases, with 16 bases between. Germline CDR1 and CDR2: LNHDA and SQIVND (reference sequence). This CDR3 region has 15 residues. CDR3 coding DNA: TGTGCCAGTAGCTCCTTCGGGACGGATAAAAACATTCAGTACTTC. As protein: CASSSFGTDKNIQYF. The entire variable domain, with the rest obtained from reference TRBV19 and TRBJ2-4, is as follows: DGGITQSPKYLFRKEGQNVTLSCEQNLNHDAMYWYRQDPGQGLRLIYYSQIVNDFQKGDIAEGYSVSREKKESFPLTVTSAQKNPTAFYLCASSSFGTDKNIQYFGAGTRLSVL.

The CDR3 DNA sequence: TGTGCCAGCAGCCTCTCCGGGGGACAGGGGGATGGGTTCAATGAGCAGTTCTTC. Encoded protein: CASSLSGGQGDGFNEQFF. The chain joins TRBV5-5 to TRBJ2-1, with 11 bases that match TRBD1. J was trimmed by 6 bases and V by 4 bases; bases with no gene match: 15. The CDR3 extends over 18 amino acids. CDR1 and CDR2 (germline): SGHKS, YYEKEE (reference sequence).

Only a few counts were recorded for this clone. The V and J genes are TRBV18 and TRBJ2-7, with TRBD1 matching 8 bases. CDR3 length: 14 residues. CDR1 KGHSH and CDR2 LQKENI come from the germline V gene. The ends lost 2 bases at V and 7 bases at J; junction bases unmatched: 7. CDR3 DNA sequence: TGTGCCAGCTCACCAGTCAGGGGGCGCGGGGAGCAGTACTTC. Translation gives CASSPVRGRGEQYF.

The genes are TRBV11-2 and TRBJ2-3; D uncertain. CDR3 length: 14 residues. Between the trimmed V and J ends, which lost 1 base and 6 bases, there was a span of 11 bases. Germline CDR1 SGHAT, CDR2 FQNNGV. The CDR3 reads CASSLAGAPDTQYF. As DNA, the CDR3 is TGTGCCAGCAGCTTAGCAGGTGCGCCGGATACGCAGTATTTT.

As DNA, the CDR3 is TGTGCCAGCAGCTCCCAGTATTACGGGGGAGGCTACACCTTC. Encoded protein: CASSSQYYGGGYTF. The chain uses TRBV7-2 and TRBJ1-2; D possibly corresponds to TRBD1 (5 bases). Germline lookup yields CDR1 SGHTA and CDR2 FQGNSA. The germline V and J ends were trimmed by 4 bases and 8 bases, with 17 bases remaining between them. The CDR3 runs to 14 residues.

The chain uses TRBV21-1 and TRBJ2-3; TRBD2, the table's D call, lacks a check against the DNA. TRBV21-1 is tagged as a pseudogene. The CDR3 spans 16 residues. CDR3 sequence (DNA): TGTGCCAGCAGCACCACTAGCGGGAGGAACACAGATACGCAGTATTTT. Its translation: CASSTTSGRNTDTQYF.

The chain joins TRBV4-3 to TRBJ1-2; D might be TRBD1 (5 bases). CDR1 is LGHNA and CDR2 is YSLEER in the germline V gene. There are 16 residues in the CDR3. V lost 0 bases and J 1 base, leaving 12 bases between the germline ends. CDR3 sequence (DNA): TGCGCCAGCAGCCAAGATCTCGGGACGGTTAACTATGGCTACACCTTC. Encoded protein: CASSQDLGTVNYGYTF.

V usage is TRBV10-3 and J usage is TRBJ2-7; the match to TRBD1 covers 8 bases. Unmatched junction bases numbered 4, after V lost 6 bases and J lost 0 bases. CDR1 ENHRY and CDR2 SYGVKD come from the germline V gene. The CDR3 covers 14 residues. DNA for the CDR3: TGTGCCATCAGATGGGGACAGGACTCCTACGAGCAGTACTTC. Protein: CAIRWGQDSYEQYF.

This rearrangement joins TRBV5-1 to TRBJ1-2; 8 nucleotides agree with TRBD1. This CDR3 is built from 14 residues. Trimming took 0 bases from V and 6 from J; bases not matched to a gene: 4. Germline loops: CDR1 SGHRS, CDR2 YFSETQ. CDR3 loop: CASSLGQGNDGYTF. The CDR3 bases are TGCGCCAGCAGCTTGGGACAGGGGAATGATGGCTACACCTTC.

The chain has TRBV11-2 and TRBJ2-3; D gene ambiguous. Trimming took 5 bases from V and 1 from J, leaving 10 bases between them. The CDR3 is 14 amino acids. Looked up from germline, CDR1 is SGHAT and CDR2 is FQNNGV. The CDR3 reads CASSAQSRTDTQYF. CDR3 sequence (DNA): TGTGCCAGCAGCGCCCAGTCTCGCACAGATACGCAGTATTTT.